This T cell receptor (beta chain) was profiled in a study of early T cells in non-severe SARS-CoV-2 infection. The germline V gene encodes CDR1 SGHNT and CDR2 YYREEE (reference sequence). The CDR3 runs 14 residues. The germline V and J ends were trimmed by 4 bases and 6 bases, with 14 bases remaining between them. TCRdb reprocessed the 5' RACE reads with MiXCR, giving one entry per CDR3 protein. The sample lists some 51,000 distinct CDR3 sequences, about 15% occurring once. The clonotype originates from an adult who was a healthcare worker with PCR-confirmed SARS-CoV-2 infection or an uninfected control (not recorded which). The sample here was whole blood, taken at baseline. The V gene is TRBV5-4, the J gene TRBJ2-1; the D gene is possibly TRBD2 (6 bases). CDR3 loop: CASSGGIAGNEQFF. The CDR3 bases are TGTGCCAGCAGCGGCGGGATCGCGGGCAATGAGCAGTTCTTC.